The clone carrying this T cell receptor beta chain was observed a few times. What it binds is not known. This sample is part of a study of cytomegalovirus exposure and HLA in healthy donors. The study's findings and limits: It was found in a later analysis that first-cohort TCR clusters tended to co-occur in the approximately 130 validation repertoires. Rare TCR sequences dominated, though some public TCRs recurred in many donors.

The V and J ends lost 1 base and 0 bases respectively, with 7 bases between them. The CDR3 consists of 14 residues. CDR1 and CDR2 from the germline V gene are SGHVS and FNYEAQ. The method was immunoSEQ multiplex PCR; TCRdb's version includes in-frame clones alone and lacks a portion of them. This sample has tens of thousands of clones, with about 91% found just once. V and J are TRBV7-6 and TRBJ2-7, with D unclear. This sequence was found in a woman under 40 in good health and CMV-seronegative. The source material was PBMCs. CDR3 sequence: CASSLDPSSYEQYF. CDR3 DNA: TGTGCCAGCAGCTTAGATCCCAGCTCCTACGAGCAGTACTTC.